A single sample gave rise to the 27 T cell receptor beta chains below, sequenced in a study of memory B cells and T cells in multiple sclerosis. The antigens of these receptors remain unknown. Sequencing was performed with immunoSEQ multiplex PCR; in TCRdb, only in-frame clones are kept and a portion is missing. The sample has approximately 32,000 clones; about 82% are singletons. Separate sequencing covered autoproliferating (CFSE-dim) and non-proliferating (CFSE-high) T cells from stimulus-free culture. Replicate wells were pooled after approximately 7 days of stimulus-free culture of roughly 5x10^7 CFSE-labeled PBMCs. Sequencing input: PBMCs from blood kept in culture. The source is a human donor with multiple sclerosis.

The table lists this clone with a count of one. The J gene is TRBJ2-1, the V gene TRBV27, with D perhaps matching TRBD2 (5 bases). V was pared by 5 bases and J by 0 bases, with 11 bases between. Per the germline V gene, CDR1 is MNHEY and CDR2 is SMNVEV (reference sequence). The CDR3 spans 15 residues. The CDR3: CASSKSGGSYNEQFF. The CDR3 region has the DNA TGTGCCAGCAGTAAAAGCGGAGGCTCCTACAATGAGCAGTTCTTC.

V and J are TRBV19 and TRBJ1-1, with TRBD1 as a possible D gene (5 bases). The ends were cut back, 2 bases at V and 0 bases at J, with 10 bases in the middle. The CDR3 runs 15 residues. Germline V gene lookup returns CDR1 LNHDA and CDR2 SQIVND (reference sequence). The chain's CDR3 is CASSISGPMNTEAFF. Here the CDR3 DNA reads TGTGCCAGTAGTATATCGGGACCGATGAACACTGAAGCTTTCTTT.

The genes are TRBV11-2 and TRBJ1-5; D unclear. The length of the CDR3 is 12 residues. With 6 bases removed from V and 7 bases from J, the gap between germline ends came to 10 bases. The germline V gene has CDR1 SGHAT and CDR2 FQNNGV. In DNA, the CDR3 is TGTGCCAGCAGTCGAGACGGGCAGCCCCAGCATTTT. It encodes CASSRDGQPQHF.

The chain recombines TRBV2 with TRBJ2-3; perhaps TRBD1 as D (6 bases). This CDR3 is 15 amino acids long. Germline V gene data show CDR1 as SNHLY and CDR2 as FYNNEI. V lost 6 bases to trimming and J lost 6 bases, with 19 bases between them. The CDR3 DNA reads TGTGCCAGCAGCGCCGGGACACCTATTCGCGATACGCAGTATTTT. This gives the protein CASSAGTPIRDTQYF.

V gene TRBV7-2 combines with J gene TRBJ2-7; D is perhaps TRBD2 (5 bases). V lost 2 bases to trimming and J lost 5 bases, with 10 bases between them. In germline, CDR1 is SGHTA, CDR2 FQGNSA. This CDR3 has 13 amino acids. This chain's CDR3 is CASSLSGFNEQYF. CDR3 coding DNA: TGTGCCAGCAGCTTATCGGGGTTCAACGAGCAGTACTTC.

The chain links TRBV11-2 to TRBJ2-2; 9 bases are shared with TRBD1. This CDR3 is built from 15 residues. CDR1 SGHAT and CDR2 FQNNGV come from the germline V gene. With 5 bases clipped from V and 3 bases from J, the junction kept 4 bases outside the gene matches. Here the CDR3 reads CASSTGQGDTGELFF. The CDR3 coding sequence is TGTGCCAGCAGCACGGGACAGGGAGACACCGGGGAGCTGTTTTTT.

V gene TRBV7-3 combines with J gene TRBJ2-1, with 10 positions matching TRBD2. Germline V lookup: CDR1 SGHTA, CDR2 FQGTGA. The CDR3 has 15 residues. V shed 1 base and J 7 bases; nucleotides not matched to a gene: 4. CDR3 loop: CASSLISSGGNEQFF. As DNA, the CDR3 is TGTGCCAGCAGCTTAATCTCTAGCGGGGGTAATGAGCAGTTCTTC. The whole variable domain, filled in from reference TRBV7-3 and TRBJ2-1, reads GAGVSQTPSNKVTEKGKYVELRCDPISGHTALYWYRQSLGQGPEFLIYFQGTGAADDSGLPNDRFFAVRPEGSVSTLKIQRTERGDSAVYLCASSLISSGGNEQFFGPGTRLTVL.

The CDR3 loop reads CASRAATTDTQYF. The CDR3 DNA reads TGTGCCAGTAGGGCAGCTACTACGGATACGCAGTATTTT. This rearrangement joins TRBV19 to TRBJ2-3; D uncertain. CDR3 size: 13 residues. Trimming removed 6 bases from V and 6 bases from J, with 13 bases in between. CDR1 is LNHDA and CDR2 is SQIVND in the germline V gene (reference sequence). The variable domain in full, with the rest retrieved from reference TRBV19 and TRBJ2-3, is DGGITQSPKYLFRKEGQNVTLSCEQNLNHDAMYWYRQDPGQGLRLIYYSQIVNDFQKGDIAEGYSVSREKKESFPLTVTSAQKNPTAFYLCASRAATTDTQYFGPGTRLTVL.

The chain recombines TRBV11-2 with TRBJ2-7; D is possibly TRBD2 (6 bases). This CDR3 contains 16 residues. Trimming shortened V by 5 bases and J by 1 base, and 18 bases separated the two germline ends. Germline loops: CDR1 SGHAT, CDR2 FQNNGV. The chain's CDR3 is CASSLTPSGLSYEQYF. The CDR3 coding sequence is TGTGCCAGCAGCCTAACACCCAGCGGACTATCCTACGAGCAGTACTTC. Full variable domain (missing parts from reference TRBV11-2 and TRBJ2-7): EAGVAQSPRYKIIEKRQSVAFWCNPISGHATLYWYQQILGQGPKLLIQFQNNGVVDDSQLPKDRFSAERLKGVDSTLKIQPAKLEDSAVYLCASSLTPSGLSYEQYFGPGTRLTVT.

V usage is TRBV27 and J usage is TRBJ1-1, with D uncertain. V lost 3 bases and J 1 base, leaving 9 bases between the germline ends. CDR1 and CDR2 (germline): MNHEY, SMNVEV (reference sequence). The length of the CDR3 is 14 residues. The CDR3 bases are TGTGCCAGCAGTTTTAGGCCGGAGAACACTGAAGCTTTCTTT. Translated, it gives CASSFRPENTEAFF.

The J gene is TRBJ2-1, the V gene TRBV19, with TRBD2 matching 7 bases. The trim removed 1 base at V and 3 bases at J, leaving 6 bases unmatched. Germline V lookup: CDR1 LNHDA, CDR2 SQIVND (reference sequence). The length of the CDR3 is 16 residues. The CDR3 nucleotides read TGTGCCAGTAGTATAGGAGTACTAGCGCACTACAATGAGCAGTTCTTC. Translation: CASSIGVLAHYNEQFF. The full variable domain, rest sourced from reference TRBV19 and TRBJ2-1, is DGGITQSPKYLFRKEGQNVTLSCEQNLNHDAMYWYRQDPGQGLRLIYYSQIVNDFQKGDIAEGYSVSREKKESFPLTVTSAQKNPTAFYLCASSIGVLAHYNEQFFGPGTRLTVL.

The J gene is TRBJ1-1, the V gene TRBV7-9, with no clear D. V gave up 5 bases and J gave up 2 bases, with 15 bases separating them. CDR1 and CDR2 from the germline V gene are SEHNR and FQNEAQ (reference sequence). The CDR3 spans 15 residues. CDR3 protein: CASSPRTVANTEAFF. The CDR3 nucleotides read TGTGCCAGCAGCCCCCGGACCGTGGCCAACACTGAAGCTTTCTTT.

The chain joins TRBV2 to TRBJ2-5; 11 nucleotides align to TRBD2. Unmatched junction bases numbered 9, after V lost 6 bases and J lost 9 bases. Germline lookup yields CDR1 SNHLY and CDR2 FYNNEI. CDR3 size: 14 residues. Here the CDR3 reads CASSEMGLAEPQYF. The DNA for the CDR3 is TGTGCCAGCAGCGAAATGGGACTAGCGGAGCCCCAGTACTTC. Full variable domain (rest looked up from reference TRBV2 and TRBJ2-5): EPEVTQTPSHQVTQMGQEVILRCVPISNHLYFYWYRQILGQKVEFLVSFYNNEISEKSEIFDDQFSVERPDGSNFTLKIRSTKLEDSAMYFCASSEMGLAEPQYFGPGTRLLVL.

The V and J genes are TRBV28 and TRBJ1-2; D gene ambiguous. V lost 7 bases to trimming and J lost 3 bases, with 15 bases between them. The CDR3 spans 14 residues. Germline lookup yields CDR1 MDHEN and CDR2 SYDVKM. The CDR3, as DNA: TGTGCCAGCAAGGAGGGTATGCGAGACTATGGCTACACCTTC. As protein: CASKEGMRDYGYTF.

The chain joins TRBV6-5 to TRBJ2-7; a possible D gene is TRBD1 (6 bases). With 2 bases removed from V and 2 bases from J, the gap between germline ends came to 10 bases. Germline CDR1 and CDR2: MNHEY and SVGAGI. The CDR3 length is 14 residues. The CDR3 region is CASSYRDRTYEQYF. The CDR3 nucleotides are TGTGCCAGCAGTTACCGAGACAGGACCTACGAGCAGTACTTC.

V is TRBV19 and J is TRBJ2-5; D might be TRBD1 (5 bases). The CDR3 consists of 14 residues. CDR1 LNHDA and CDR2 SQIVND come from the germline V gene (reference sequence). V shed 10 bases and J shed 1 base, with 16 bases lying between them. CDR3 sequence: CATSKTVSQETQYF. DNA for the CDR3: TGTGCCACCTCGAAGACAGTATCCCAAGAGACCCAGTACTTC.

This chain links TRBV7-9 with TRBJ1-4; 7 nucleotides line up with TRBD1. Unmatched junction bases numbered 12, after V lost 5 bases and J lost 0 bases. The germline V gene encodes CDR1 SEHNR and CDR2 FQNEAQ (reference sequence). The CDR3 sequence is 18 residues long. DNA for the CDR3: TGTGCCAGCAGCCGTGGGTACAGGGGTCTAACAACTAATGAAAAACTGTTTTTT. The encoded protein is CASSRGYRGLTTNEKLFF.

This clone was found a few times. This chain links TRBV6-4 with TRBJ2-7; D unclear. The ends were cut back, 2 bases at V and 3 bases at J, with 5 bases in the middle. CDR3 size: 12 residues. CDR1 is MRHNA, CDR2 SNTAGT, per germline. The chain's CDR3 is CASSDLGYEQYF. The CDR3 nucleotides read TGTGCCAGCAGTGACCTCGGCTACGAGCAGTACTTC.

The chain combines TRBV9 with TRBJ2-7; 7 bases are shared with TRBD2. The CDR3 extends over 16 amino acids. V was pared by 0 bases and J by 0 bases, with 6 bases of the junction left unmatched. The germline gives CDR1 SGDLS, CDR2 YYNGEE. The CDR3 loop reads CASSVGPAGSSYEQYF. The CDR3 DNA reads TGTGCCAGCAGCGTAGGCCCAGCGGGGAGCTCCTACGAGCAGTACTTC.

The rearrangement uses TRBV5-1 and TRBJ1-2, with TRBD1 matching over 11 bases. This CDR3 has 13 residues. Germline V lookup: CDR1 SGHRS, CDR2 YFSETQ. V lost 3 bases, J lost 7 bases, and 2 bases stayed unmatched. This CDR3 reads CASSWTGGSGYTF. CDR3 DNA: TGCGCCAGCAGCTGGACAGGGGGCTCTGGCTACACCTTC.

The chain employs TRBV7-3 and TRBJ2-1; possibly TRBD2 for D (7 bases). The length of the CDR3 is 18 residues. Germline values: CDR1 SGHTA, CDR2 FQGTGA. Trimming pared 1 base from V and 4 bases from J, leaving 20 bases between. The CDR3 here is CASSLRGSLRGPYNEQFF. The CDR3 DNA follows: TGTGCCAGCAGCTTAAGGGGATCTTTGCGGGGGCCATACAATGAGCAGTTCTTC.

The CDR3: CASSSGGNTGELFF. DNA for the CDR3: TGTGCCAGCAGTTCCGGGGGGAACACCGGGGAGCTGTTTTTT. This sequence joins TRBV27 and TRBJ2-2, with a weak D call TRBD2 (6 bases). Germline V gene lookup returns CDR1 MNHEY and CDR2 SMNVEV (reference sequence). The CDR3 has 14 amino acids. Trimming took 4 bases from V and 1 from J, leaving 7 bases between them.

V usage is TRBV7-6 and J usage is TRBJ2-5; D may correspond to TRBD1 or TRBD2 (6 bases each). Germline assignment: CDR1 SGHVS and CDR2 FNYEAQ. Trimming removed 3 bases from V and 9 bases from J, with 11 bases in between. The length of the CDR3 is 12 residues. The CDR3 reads CASSLEGVAQYF. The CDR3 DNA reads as TGTGCCAGCAGCTTGGAGGGGGTGGCCCAGTACTTC.

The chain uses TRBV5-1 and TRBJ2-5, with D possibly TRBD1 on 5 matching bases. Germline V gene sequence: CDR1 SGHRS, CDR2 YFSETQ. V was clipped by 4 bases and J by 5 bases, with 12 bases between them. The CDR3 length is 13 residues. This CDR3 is CASSLGARETQYF. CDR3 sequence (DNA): TGCGCCAGCAGCCTAGGGGCTCGGGAGACCCAGTACTTC.

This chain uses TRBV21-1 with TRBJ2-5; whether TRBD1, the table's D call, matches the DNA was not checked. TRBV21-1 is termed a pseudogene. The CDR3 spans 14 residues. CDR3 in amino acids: CASSNASGQTARYF. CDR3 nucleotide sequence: TGTGCCAGCAGCAACGCCTCGGGACAGACGGCTCGGTACTTC.

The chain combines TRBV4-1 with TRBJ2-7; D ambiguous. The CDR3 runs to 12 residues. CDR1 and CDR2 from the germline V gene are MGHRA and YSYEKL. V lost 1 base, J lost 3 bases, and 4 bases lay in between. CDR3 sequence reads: CASSQGGYEQYF. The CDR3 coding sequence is TGCGCCAGCAGCCAAGGGGGCTACGAGCAGTACTTC.

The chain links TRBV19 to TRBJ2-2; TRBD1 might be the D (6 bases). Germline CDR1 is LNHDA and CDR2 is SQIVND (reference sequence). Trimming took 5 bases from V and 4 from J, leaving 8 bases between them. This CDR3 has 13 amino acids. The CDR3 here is CASSRTVTGELFF. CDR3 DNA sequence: TGTGCCAGTAGTCGGACAGTCACCGGGGAGCTGTTTTTT.